This entry is about one T cell receptor (beta chain). Its antigen is not yet known. No per-base quality is available; no much larger clone lies one base away. These data come from a study of blood T cell repertoires in COVID-19 (TCRdb year 2020). Looking at the study overall: Samples from collaborators originated in the United States, Italy and Spain and spanned both the acute and convalescent phases of COVID-19. The repertoires were made available in a free public database intended to serve as a resource for research on the immune response to SARS-CoV-2. Subjects who had been exposed to COVID-19, were actively infected with it, or had recovered from it provided the deeply sampled blood TCRbeta repertoires that made up the dataset. Sample metadata almost always included a de-identified subject ID, COVID-19 status, age in years and sex. The material from the prospective study consisted of cDNA or gDNA derived from T cells, B-cell-depleted T cells, or PBMCs. Samples came from the ongoing ImmuneRACE study (first 160 participants) plus 1,254 subjects from 6 global collaborators. HLA class I and class II types, where available, came from metadata supplied by the sample provider rather than from assay-based typing.

Study-level results and caveats: The amount of clinical and demographic metadata varied by source and participant and was provided uncurated.

In the prospective study, participants were roughly 18 to 100 years old, resided in fewer than 25 geographic areas of the United States, and were enrolled through a virtual design. To assign participants to cohorts, the prospective study relied on clinical history that participants themselves reported in a screening survey and a study questionnaire. Recovered participants in ImmuneRACE Cohort 3 were defined by two consecutive negative NP/OP PCR tests, clearance by a healthcare professional, or resolution of symptoms. In the prospective study, mobile phlebotomists collected whole blood, serum and a nasopharyngeal or oropharyngeal swab from each participant. Participants in the prospective study had the option to provide additional blood draws and questionnaires over a roughly two-month period. Before DNA extraction, prospective study blood samples were shipped either frozen or at room temperature.

TCRbeta CDR3 regions were amplified from genomic DNA by means of the immunoSEQ Assay, a bias-controlled multiplex PCR. The authors' pipeline ran thus. The number of nucleated cells in each sample was estimated from the amplification of reference gene primers within the assay. To quantify the absolute abundance of each unique TCRbeta CDR3 rearrangement, sequence reads were collapsed and filtered. For each sample, productive Simpson clonality was calculated as the square root of Simpson's diversity index over productive rearrangements. The table was pulled from immuneACCESS by TCRdb, which kept in-frame rearrangements only. Such tables lose some clones; where checked, under half of the loss comes from unresolved V genes, and the rest has no known cause. The DNA was the basis for D and trimming; V, J and clone size are from that table. This sample gives just over 300,000 clones in total; over 75% of them show up just once. Of the sample, around 4.6% falls within the top ten clones.

Sequenced: PBMCs or T cells enriched from blood (not recorded which). The sequence came from a man under 40 who had recovered from COVID-19.

The bases are TGCGCCAGCAGAACGAGACAGGTCGGTTCACCCCTCCACTTT. The resulting protein is CASRTRQVGSPLHF. Recombination linked TRBV5-1 to TRBJ1-6; the D gene is possibly TRBD1, with 6 bases matching. The CDR3 sequence holds 14 residues, the cysteine and phenylalanine included. CDR3 DNA is the only sequence kept; it has 42 bases, read in frame from the first base. V is reduced by 5 bases and J by 9 bases, leaving a spacing of 15 bases between them. CDR1 and CDR2 are read off the germline V gene as SGHRS and YFSETQ.